The clone carrying this TCR beta chain was observed a handful of times. Its antigen is currently unknown. Previously described methods and listed TCR primers were employed for the bulk TCR libraries. TCRdb passed the PCR reads through MiXCR, listing each CDR3 protein once. This table has around 460,000 distinct CDR3 sequences, approximately 25% appearing once. CD8+CD4-CCR7+CD45RA+ sorting gave the naive CD8 T cells. This sample is drawn from a study of molecular identifiers for immune sequencing clone quantification. On the study more broadly: Replicate experiments divided RNA from about 19,000 or 110,000 naive CD8 cells into five parts and sequenced four. Notes on the study in general: Clones above 20 RNA copies contained over 97% of effector molecules but under 1% of naive ones.

Germline values: CDR1 SEHNR, CDR2 FQNEAQ (reference sequence). V gave up 5 bases and J gave up 6 bases; unmatched junction bases: 10. The CDR3 extends over 15 amino acids. The receptor's source is a human donor in good health. Some libraries in this study had Jurkat cell RNA spiked in. The gene calls are TRBV7-9 and TRBJ2-3; 8 nucleotides line up with TRBD2. The source material was naive CD8+ T cells from blood, with Jurkat cell RNA spiked in. Documented subset: FACS-sorted CD8+CD4-CCR7+CD45RA+ naive T cells. CDR3 coding DNA: TGTGCCAGCAGCACCAGGACTAGCCCATGGGATACGCAGTATTTT. Translating gives CASSTRTSPWDTQYF.